This TCR beta chain was sequenced for a study of blood T cell repertoires in COVID-19. Study overall: COVID-19 samples collected from the United States, Italy and Spain covered acute and convalescent phases.

Libraries were prepared by immunoSEQ multiplex PCR; TCRdb keeps only in-frame clonotypes and omits some of them. The sample holds 350,000 to 400,000 clones, more than 70% seen once. V lost 3 bases to trimming and J lost 5 bases; unmatched junction nucleotides: 9. The CDR3 runs to 15 residues. Cohorts were assigned according to the clinical history that participants reported. The sequenced sample consisted of PBMCs or T cells enriched from blood (not recorded which). The chain joins TRBV23-1 to TRBJ2-5; 7 bases align to TRBD1. TRBV23-1 is treated as an ORF (open reading frame) with a function not yet certain. The clonotype originates from a middle-aged man in a cohort exposed to, infected with or recovered from COVID-19 (not recorded which). In nucleotides, the CDR3 is TGCGCCAGCAGTCAGGGACAGTTAAGGGAGGAGACCCAGTACTTC. As protein: CASSQGQLREETQYF.